The clone carrying this T cell receptor (beta chain) was counted many times. Its antigen is unidentified. Unmatched junction bases numbered 10, after V lost 5 bases and J lost 3 bases. This CDR3 contains 15 residues. The entry originates in a study of T cells in Graves' hyperthyroidism and ophthalmopathy. RNA transcripts gave rise to amplified TCR beta CDR3 regions. The HTBI primer set served for first-round RT-PCR of the TCR CDR3. Each CDR3 protein gets one entry after TCRdb re-called the multiplex PCR reads with MiXCR. Among fewer than 900,000 distinct CDR3 sequences listed, around 19% were seen once. First hyperthyroidism diagnosis is when the blood sample was obtained, before any ophthalmopathy symptoms. Whole-study findings and limits: Most clonotypes expanded in thyroid above 0.001 were likewise present in blood.

Specimen: blood. The TCR sequence derives from a woman aged 45-65 years with Graves' hyperthyroidism that later progressed to Graves' ophthalmopathy. V gene TRBV12-3 or TRBV12-4 combines with J gene TRBJ2-7; 7 bases are a match to TRBD1. The CDR3 region is CASSPRWDSYYEQYF. In DNA form, the CDR3 reads TGTGCCAGCAGTCCTAGGTGGGACAGTTACTACGAGCAGTACTTC.